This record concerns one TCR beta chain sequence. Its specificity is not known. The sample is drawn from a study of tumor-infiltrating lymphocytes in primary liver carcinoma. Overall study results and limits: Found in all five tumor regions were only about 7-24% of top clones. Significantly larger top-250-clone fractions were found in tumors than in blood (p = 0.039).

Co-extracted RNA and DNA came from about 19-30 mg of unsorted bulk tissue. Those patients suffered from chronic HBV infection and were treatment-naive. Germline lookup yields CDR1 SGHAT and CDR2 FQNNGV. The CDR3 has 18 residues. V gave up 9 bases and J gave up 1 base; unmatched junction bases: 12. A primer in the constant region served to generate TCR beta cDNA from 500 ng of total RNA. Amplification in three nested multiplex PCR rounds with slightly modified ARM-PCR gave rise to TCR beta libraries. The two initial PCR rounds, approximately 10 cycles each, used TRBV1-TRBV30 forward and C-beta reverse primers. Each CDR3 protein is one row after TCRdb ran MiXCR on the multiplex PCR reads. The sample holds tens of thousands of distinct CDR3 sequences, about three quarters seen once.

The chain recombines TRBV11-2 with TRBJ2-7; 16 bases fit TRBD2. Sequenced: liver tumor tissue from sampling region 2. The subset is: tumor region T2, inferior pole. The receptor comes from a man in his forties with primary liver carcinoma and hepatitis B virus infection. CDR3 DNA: TGTGCCAGTATCTCTGAAGGGACTAGCGGGAGGGCTTCCTACGAGCAGTACTTC. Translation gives CASISEGTSGRASYEQYF.